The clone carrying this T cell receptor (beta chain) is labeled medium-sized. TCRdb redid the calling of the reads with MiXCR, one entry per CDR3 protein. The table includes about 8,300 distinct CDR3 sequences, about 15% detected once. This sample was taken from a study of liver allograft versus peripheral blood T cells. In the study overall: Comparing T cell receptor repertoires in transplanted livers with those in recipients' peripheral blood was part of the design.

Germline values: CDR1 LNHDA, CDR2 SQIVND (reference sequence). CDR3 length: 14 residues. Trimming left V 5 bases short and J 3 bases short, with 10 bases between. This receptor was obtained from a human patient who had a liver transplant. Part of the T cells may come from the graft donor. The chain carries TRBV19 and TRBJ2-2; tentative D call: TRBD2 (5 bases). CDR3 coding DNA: TGTGCCAGTAGTCCCGCGGGTTACACCGGGGAGCTGTTTTTT. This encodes CASSPAGYTGELFF.